The T cell receptor beta chain described here comes from a study of identical twins. A universal primer site came from template switching; cDNA carried unique molecular identifiers. TCRdb analysed the 5' RACE reads with MiXCR anew, one entry per CDR3 protein. The top ten hold around 8% of the sample, which has 150,000 or so distinct CDR3 sequences, around 3.5% seen once. CDR3 size: 17 residues. The V and J ends lost 0 bases and 3 bases respectively, with 16 bases between them. Per germline, CDR1 SGHDN and CDR2 FVKESK. This clonotype was seen only a few times. Sequenced input: memory T cells sorted from blood. The chain carries TRBV14 and TRBJ2-3; the D call may be TRBD1 or TRBD2 (5 bases each). This TCR derives from a young man in good health. CDR3: CASSQDRGPWGTDTQYF. DNA for the CDR3: TGTGCCAGCAGCCAAGATCGGGGACCCTGGGGTACAGATACGCAGTATTTT.